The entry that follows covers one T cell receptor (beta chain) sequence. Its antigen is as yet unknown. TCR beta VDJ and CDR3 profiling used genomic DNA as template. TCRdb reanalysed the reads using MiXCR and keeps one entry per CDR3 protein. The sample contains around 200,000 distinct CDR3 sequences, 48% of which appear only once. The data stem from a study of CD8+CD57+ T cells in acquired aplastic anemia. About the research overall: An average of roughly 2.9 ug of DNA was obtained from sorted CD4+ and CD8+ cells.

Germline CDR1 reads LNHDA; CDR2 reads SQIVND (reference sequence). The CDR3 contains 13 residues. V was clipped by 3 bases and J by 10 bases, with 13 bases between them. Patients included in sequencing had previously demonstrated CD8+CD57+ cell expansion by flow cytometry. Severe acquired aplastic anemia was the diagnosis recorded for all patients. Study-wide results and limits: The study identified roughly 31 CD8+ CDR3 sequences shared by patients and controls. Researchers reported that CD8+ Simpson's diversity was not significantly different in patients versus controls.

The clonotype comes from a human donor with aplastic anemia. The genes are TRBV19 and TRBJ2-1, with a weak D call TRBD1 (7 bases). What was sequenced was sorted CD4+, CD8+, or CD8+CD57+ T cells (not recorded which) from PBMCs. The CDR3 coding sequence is TGTGCCAGTAGTATTGCAGGGGGGTACGAGCAGTTCTTC. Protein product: CASSIAGGYEQFF.